These 25 T cell receptor beta chains came from one sample sequenced in a study of cytomegalovirus exposure and HLA in healthy donors. The PCR employed 60 Vbeta primers together with 13 Jbeta primers. Only in-frame clones appear in the TCRdb table, and some are missing; sequencing was by immunoSEQ multiplex PCR. This table holds roughly 88,000 clones, 69% found once. Sequencing was carried out using PBMCs. The receptors here all came from a man between 45 and 60 years old in good health and CMV-seronegative.

The chain carries TRBV10-3 and TRBJ2-7, with TRBD1 matching over 9 bases. The germline V gene has CDR1 ENHRY and CDR2 SYGVKD. The CDR3 spans 14 residues. Trimming removed 6 bases from V and 5 bases from J; junction bases left unmatched: 8. The CDR3 coding sequence is TGTGCCATCAGGTCACTGGACAGGGGCGACGAGCAGTACTTC. Protein product: CAIRSLDRGDEQYF.

This chain links TRBV7-2 with TRBJ1-6, with 8 bases matching TRBD1. CDR1 and CDR2 (germline): SGHTA, FQGNSA. The trim removed 4 bases at V and 3 bases at J, leaving 8 bases unmatched. The CDR3 contains 17 residues. The CDR3 protein is CASSSRQGIGYNSPLHF. The CDR3 DNA follows: TGTGCCAGCAGCTCACGACAGGGGATCGGCTATAATTCACCCCTCCACTTT.

Worth noting for this clone: A read error may produce the germline difference seen at one junction end. J is TRBJ2-3 and V is TRBV5-1; D is perhaps TRBD2 (6 bases). This CDR3 has 15 amino acids. Germline loops: CDR1 SGHRS, CDR2 YFSETQ. The CDR3 nucleotides read TGTGCCAGCAGCTTGGACGGGGGAAGCACAGATACGCAGTATTTT. This codes for CASSLDGGSTDTQYF. The complete variable domain, with remaining parts taken from reference TRBV5-1 and TRBJ2-3, reads KAGVTQTPRYLIKTRGQQVTLSCSPISGHRSVSWYQQTPGQGLQFLFEYFSETQRNKGNFPGRFSGRQFSNSRSEMNVSTLELGDSALYLCASSLDGGSTDTQYFGPGTRLTVL.

The V and J genes are TRBV7-2 and TRBJ1-2; 7 bases match TRBD1. V dropped 5 bases and J dropped 4; count of bases not matched to a gene: 10. Looked up from germline, CDR1 is SGHTA and CDR2 is FQGNSA. This CDR3 is 15 amino acids long. The CDR3 sequence is CASSREDRLGYGYTF. DNA for the CDR3: TGTGCCAGCAGCAGAGAGGACAGGCTGGGCTATGGCTACACCTTC.

Note on this clone: One junction end disagrees with the germline gene, perhaps due to a read error. The CDR3 DNA follows: TGTGCTAGCAGCCCAGGACTAGCGGGGGGCACAGATACGCAGTATTTT. As protein: CASSPGLAGGTDTQYF. The chain joins TRBV7-7 to TRBJ2-3; 13 positions agree with TRBD2. The CDR3 loop spans 16 amino acids. Germline assignment: CDR1 SSHAT and CDR2 FNYEAQ (reference sequence).

This chain connects TRBV5-4 to TRBJ2-5; the match to TRBD2 covers 8 bases. J lost 1 base, V lost 1 base, and 6 bases had no gene match. The CDR3 sequence is 16 residues long. The germline V gene encodes CDR1 SGHNT and CDR2 YYREEE (reference sequence). The CDR3 spells CASSLSSGGLQETQYF. The CDR3 coding sequence is TGTGCCAGCAGCTTGAGCAGCGGGGGCCTCCAAGAGACCCAGTACTTC.

The chain combines TRBV9 with TRBJ2-1; D is unresolved. V lost 0 bases, J lost 3 bases, and 10 bases lay in between. Per the germline V gene, CDR1 is SGDLS and CDR2 is YYNGEE. The CDR3 covers 15 residues. The CDR3 region is CASSVGSPLYNEQFF. For the CDR3, the DNA is TGTGCCAGCAGCGTAGGAAGCCCCCTCTACAATGAGCAGTTCTTC.

This sequence joins TRBV7-2 and TRBJ1-2, with D maybe TRBD1 (5 bases). The V end lost 4 bases, the J end lost 6 bases, and 21 bases lay between the germline ends. The CDR3 has 16 amino acids. CDR1 and CDR2 (germline): SGHTA, FQGNSA. CDR3 in amino acids: CASSSFAAGGINGYTF. For the CDR3, the DNA is TGTGCCAGCAGCTCGTTCGCGGCGGGGGGGATTAATGGCTACACCTTC. The variable domain in full, with the rest retrieved from reference TRBV7-2 and TRBJ1-2, is GAGVSQSPSNKVTEKGKDVELRCDPISGHTALYWYRQSLGQGLEFLIYFQGNSAPDKSGLPSDRFSAERTGGSVSTLTIQRTQQEDSAVYLCASSSFAAGGINGYTFGSGTRLTVV.

J is TRBJ2-5 and V is TRBV5-5, with 14 bases fitting TRBD2. The CDR3 length is 16 residues. In germline, CDR1 is SGHKS, CDR2 YYEKEE (reference sequence). Trimming took 3 bases from V and 5 from J; bases not matched to a gene: 6. The CDR3 loop reads CASSWGLAGAGETQYF. The CDR3 nucleotides read TGTGCCAGCAGCTGGGGACTAGCGGGGGCCGGGGAGACCCAGTACTTC.

This chain links TRBV7-2 with TRBJ1-1; 9 bases are shared with TRBD1. V shed 2 bases, J shed 4 bases, and the junction held 5 bases outside the gene matches. The CDR3 has 15 residues. Germline-derived CDR1 and CDR2 are SGHTA and FQGNSA. CDR3 in amino acids: CASSLRTGAGTEAFF. The CDR3 DNA sequence: TGTGCCAGCAGCTTAAGGACAGGGGCCGGCACTGAAGCTTTCTTT.

This chain links TRBV6-5 with TRBJ2-3; TRBD1 agrees at 7 bases. The ends lost 6 bases at V and 5 bases at J; junction bases unmatched: 8. The CDR3 totals 14 residues. Looked up from germline, CDR1 is MNHEY and CDR2 is SVGAGI. The DNA of the CDR3 is TGTGCCAGCAGCCCCGGACAGGTCCAAGATACGCAGTATTTT. This codes for CASSPGQVQDTQYF.

The chain is built from TRBV5-1 and TRBJ2-6, with 8 bases identical to TRBD1. CDR3 length: 17 residues. J lost 3 bases, V lost 0 bases, and 5 bases had no gene match. Looked up from germline, CDR1 is SGHRS and CDR2 is YFSETQ. CDR3 DNA: TGCGCCAGCAGCTTGGGGCAGGGGGCTGGTGGGGCCAACGTCCTGACTTTC. This encodes CASSLGQGAGGANVLTF. Full variable domain (remainder filled in from reference TRBV5-1 and TRBJ2-6): KAGVTQTPRYLIKTRGQQVTLSCSPISGHRSVSWYQQTPGQGLQFLFEYFSETQRNKGNFPGRFSGRQFSNSRSEMNVSTLELGDSALYLCASSLGQGAGGANVLTFGAGSRLTVL.

This clone is a singleton in its sample. V gene TRBV7-9 combines with J gene TRBJ2-1, with D unresolved. The V gene lost 6 bases and the J gene lost 4 bases, with 10 bases spanning the gap. This CDR3 contains 13 residues. The germline CDR1 and CDR2 sequences are SEHNR and FQNEAQ (reference sequence). The chain's CDR3 is CASSFSFYNEQFF. CDR3 in DNA: TGTGCCAGCAGTTTTAGTTTTTACAATGAGCAGTTCTTC.

This clone was observed a single time. This chain joins TRBV11-2 and TRBJ2-1; D is undetermined. The germline CDR1 and CDR2 sequences are SGHAT and FQNNGV. This CDR3 is built from 15 residues. V lost 2 bases and J 4 bases, leaving 12 bases between the germline ends. This CDR3 is CASSLYPELYNEQFF. The CDR3 region has the DNA TGTGCCAGCAGCTTATACCCCGAGCTGTACAATGAGCAGTTCTTC.

V and J are TRBV14 and TRBJ2-2, with 13 bases aligning to TRBD2. V lost 1 base, J lost 3 bases, and 5 bases stayed unmatched. This CDR3 has 18 residues. Germline-derived CDR1 and CDR2 are SGHDN and FVKESK. CDR3 sequence: CASSQGGTSGVHTGELFF. The CDR3 DNA follows: TGTGCCAGCAGCCAAGGGGGGACTAGCGGGGTGCACACCGGGGAGCTGTTTTTT.

The chain has TRBV6-1 and TRBJ1-2, with D unresolved. This CDR3 spans 13 amino acids. Germline V gene data show CDR1 as MNHNS and CDR2 as SASEGT. Trimming took off 2 bases at V and 5 bases at J, with 9 bases between the two ends. CDR3 region: CASSELGPYGYTF. The CDR3 DNA is TGTGCCAGCAGTGAACTTGGGCCATATGGCTACACCTTC.

The chain's CDR3 is CASSRQGNYGYTF. The CDR3 nucleotides read TGTGCCAGCAGCCGACAGGGTAACTATGGCTACACCTTC. This chain joins TRBV7-2 and TRBJ1-2, with 7 positions matching TRBD1. Germline V gives CDR1 SGHTA, CDR2 FQGNSA. The CDR3 is 13 amino acids. V trimming: 5 bases; J trimming: 1 base; junction bases outside the gene matches: 1.

The genes are TRBV6-6 and TRBJ2-1; TRBD2 aligns across 11 bases. Germline V gene lookup returns CDR1 MNHNY and CDR2 SVGAGI (reference sequence). The CDR3 has 16 residues. J gave up 2 bases and V 8 bases, and 8 bases lay outside the gene matches. The CDR3 DNA follows: TGTGCCAGCTCGGGTAGCGGGGGGGTTACCTACAATGAGCAGTTCTTC. This codes for CASSGSGGVTYNEQFF.

This clone has just one count. The CDR3 DNA is TGTGCCAGCAGTGAAGCGCTGTCCGGACTCTATGGCTACACCTTC. This encodes CASSEALSGLYGYTF. The rearrangement uses TRBV6-1 and TRBJ1-2; D uncertain. Germline V gene lookup returns CDR1 MNHNS and CDR2 SASEGT. Deletions cut 0 bases from V and 4 bases from J, with 12 bases between. This CDR3 has 15 amino acids.

Only one count was recorded for this clone. The rearrangement uses TRBV6-1 and TRBJ1-5; D ambiguous. Germline CDR1 MNHNS, CDR2 SASEGT. V lost 4 bases and J 5 bases, leaving 9 bases between the germline ends. The CDR3 sequence is 13 residues long. The CDR3 coding sequence is TGTGCCAGCAGTGGGCAGGTCTATCAGCCCCAGCATTTT. It codes for CASSGQVYQPQHF.

The chain couples TRBV7-2 to TRBJ2-5, with TRBD2 matching over 9 bases. The V segment lost 0 bases and the J segment 2 bases; nucleotides outside the gene matches: 7. CDR3 length equals 17 residues. Germline V gene sequence: CDR1 SGHTA, CDR2 FQGNSA. CDR3 sequence reads: CASSLAHEREVQETQYF. In nucleotides, the CDR3 is TGTGCCAGCAGCTTAGCGCATGAGCGGGAGGTACAAGAGACCCAGTACTTC.

The chain has TRBV4-1 and TRBJ2-7, with TRBD2 matching over 8 bases. The V and J ends lost 3 bases and 0 bases, in that order; junction bases with no gene match: 4. The CDR3 sequence is 15 residues long. Germline V gene sequence: CDR1 MGHRA, CDR2 YSYEKL. This chain's CDR3 is CASSHSAGGSYEQYV. In nucleotides, the CDR3 is TGCGCCAGCAGCCATTCTGCGGGAGGCTCCTACGAGCAGTACGTC.

The rearrangement links TRBV4-2 to TRBJ2-2; TRBD2 aligns across 12 bases. Germline CDR1 LGHNA, CDR2 YNFKEQ. Unmatched junction bases numbered 7, after V lost 0 bases and J lost 5 bases. The CDR3 totals 18 residues. The CDR3 here is CASSQDPSGGVRTGELFF. DNA for the CDR3: TGTGCCAGCAGCCAAGACCCTAGCGGGGGGGTGAGGACCGGGGAGCTGTTTTTT.

This clone was found a few times. This chain uses TRBV2 with TRBJ1-1; TRBD1 agrees at 9 bases. This CDR3 contains 14 residues. V was pared by 6 bases and J by 3 bases, with 5 bases of the junction left unmatched. Germline V gene data show CDR1 as SNHLY and CDR2 as FYNNEI. For the CDR3, the DNA is TGTGCCAGCAGGGACAGGGGAAGATACACTGAAGCTTTCTTT. This translates into CASRDRGRYTEAFF.

This clone has just one count. The junction does not match germline at one end; this may be a read error. V usage is TRBV7-7 and J usage is TRBJ2-1, with D hard to call. CDR1 and CDR2 from the germline V gene are SSHAT and FNYEAQ (reference sequence). This CDR3 comprises 13 residues. The CDR3 DNA is TGTGCTAGCAGCTTAGGTCAGGACAATGAGCAGTTCTTC. Protein: CASSLGQDNEQFF.